The 17 T cell receptor beta chains below all came from one sample that was sequenced in a study of shared clonotypes between healthy human individuals. Clones were read by immunoSEQ multiplex PCR, and TCRdb kept only the in-frame ones, dropping some. The sample consists of about 1.1 million clones, around 78% of them appearing once. The source material was memory CD4+ T cells from PBMCs. Documented subset: CD45RA-negative fraction. The receptors come from a man aged 18 to 35 in good health. Some clones in this sample may be carry-over from other donors' samples.

This rearrangement joins TRBV7-9 to TRBJ1-4; 8 bases agree with TRBD1. CDR3 length equals 16 residues. Germline lookup yields CDR1 SEHNR and CDR2 FQNEAQ (reference sequence). J was trimmed by 8 bases and V by 5 bases; bases with no gene match: 13. The CDR3 sequence is CASSRTGTIVEEKLFF. Written as DNA, the CDR3 is TGTGCCAGCAGCCGGACAGGGACGATAGTAGAGGAAAAACTGTTTTTT.

This rearrangement joins TRBV9 to TRBJ2-3; unclear D gene. This CDR3 is 14 amino acids long. Germline CDR1 and CDR2: SGDLS and YYNGEE. V was clipped by 0 bases and J by 6 bases, with 11 bases between them. CDR3 loop: CASSVDWGRDTQYF. The CDR3 coding sequence is TGTGCCAGCAGCGTAGACTGGGGTCGGGATACGCAGTATTTT.

This chain connects TRBV7-9 to TRBJ1-2; D gene unclear. The CDR3 length is 13 residues. V dropped 8 bases and J dropped 3 bases, with 13 bases sitting between them. The germline V gene has CDR1 SEHNR and CDR2 FQNEAQ (reference sequence). For the CDR3, the DNA is TGTGCCAGCGCCTTAATCGGGGACTATGGCTACACCTTC. Translation gives CASALIGDYGYTF.

The chain is built from TRBV7-8 and TRBJ2-1, with 7 bases lining up with TRBD2. CDR3 length equals 15 residues. The V gene end was trimmed by 5 bases and the J gene end by 3 bases; junction bases not matched to a gene: 7. Germline V CDR1 and CDR2: SGHVS, FQNEAQ. The CDR3 DNA reads as TGTGCCAGCAGCGTGGGGGAGGGCCACTACAATGAGCAGTTCTTC. It is translated as CASSVGEGHYNEQFF.

In the case of this clone: Sequence at one end of the junction differs from germline and may be a read error. V and J are TRBV7-6 and TRBJ2-7, with D perhaps TRBD2 (5 bases). Germline CDR1 and CDR2: SGHVS and FNYEAQ. CDR3 length: 13 amino acids. The chain's CDR3 is CASSLALSHEQYF. The CDR3 nucleotides read TGTGCCAGCAGCCTAGCATTGTCCCACGAGCAGTACTTC.

The rearrangement uses TRBV28 and TRBJ2-2, with D hard to call. This CDR3 comprises 15 residues. The germline V gene has CDR1 MDHEN and CDR2 SYDVKM. The V and J ends lost 5 bases and 5 bases respectively, with 15 bases between them. CDR3 sequence (DNA): TGTGCCAGCAGTGGCCCGGCGTTTCGGACCGGGGAGCTGTTTTTT. As protein: CASSGPAFRTGELFF.

J is TRBJ2-4 and V is TRBV28; D is unclear. CDR1 and CDR2 from the germline V gene are MDHEN and SYDVKM. The CDR3 consists of 12 residues. V was cut by 7 bases and J by 0 bases, with 4 bases left in between. The DNA of the CDR3 is TGTGCCAGCAAGGCAGCCAAAAACATTCAGTACTTC. Residues: CASKAAKNIQYF.

The chain carries TRBV5-1 and TRBJ2-7; TRBD1 or TRBD2 may be the D gene (5 bases each). This CDR3 comprises 16 residues. The germline V gene has CDR1 SGHRS and CDR2 YFSETQ. V was shortened by 4 bases and J by 7 bases, with 24 bases between the two germline ends. The CDR3 spells CASSILSGTSQGEQYF. CDR3 nucleotide sequence: TGCGCCAGCAGCATCCTATCCGGGACCTCCCAGGGAGAGCAGTACTTC.

This sequence joins TRBV18 and TRBJ1-5; 10 bases are a match to TRBD1. CDR1 and CDR2 from the germline V gene are KGHSH and LQKENI. There are 15 residues in the CDR3. J gave up 11 bases and V 3 bases, and 10 bases lay outside the gene matches. CDR3 coding DNA: TGTGCCAGCTCACCTGACAGGGGGCGCGGCGCGTCCCAGCATTTT. This translates into CASSPDRGRGASQHF. The full variable domain, completed using reference TRBV18 and TRBJ1-5, is NAGVMQNPRHLVRRRGQEARLRCSPMKGHSHVYWYRQLPEEGLKFMVYLQKENIIDESGMPKERFSAEFPKEGPSILRIQQVVRGDSAAYFCASSPDRGRGASQHFGDGTRLSIL.

The chain joins TRBV5-1 to TRBJ2-1; D is ambiguous. The CDR3 contains 12 residues. Germline V CDR1 and CDR2: SGHRS, YFSETQ. With 2 bases removed from V and 8 bases from J, the gap between germline ends came to 8 bases. CDR3 DNA sequence: TGCGCCAGCAGCTTCTATGGGGATGAGCAGTTCTTC. Translating it yields CASSFYGDEQFF. Supplemented by reference TRBV5-1 and TRBJ2-1, the full variable domain reads KAGVTQTPRYLIKTRGQQVTLSCSPISGHRSVSWYQQTPGQGLQFLFEYFSETQRNKGNFPGRFSGRQFSNSRSEMNVSTLELGDSALYLCASSFYGDEQFFGPGTRLTVL.

The chain recombines TRBV30 with TRBJ1-3, with D unresolved. Looked up from germline, CDR1 is GTSNPN and CDR2 is SVGIG (reference sequence). V was cut by 1 base and J by 0 bases, with 4 bases left in between. This CDR3 has 13 amino acids. The CDR3 DNA reads TGTGCCTGGAGTGAGGGCTCTGGAAACACCATATATTTT. This translates into CAWSEGSGNTIYF.

V gene TRBV4-3 combines with J gene TRBJ2-2; 11 nucleotides align to TRBD2. There are 17 residues in the CDR3. Trimming removed 4 bases from V and 5 bases from J; junction bases left unmatched: 9. Germline values: CDR1 LGHNA, CDR2 YSLEER. The CDR3 region is CASSRELAGVETGELFF. DNA of the CDR3: TGCGCCAGCAGCCGAGAACTAGCGGGAGTAGAAACCGGGGAGCTGTTTTTT.

This chain connects TRBV7-2 to TRBJ1-5; 7 nucleotides agree with TRBD1. The germline CDR1 and CDR2 sequences are SGHTA and FQGNSA. With V trimmed by 3 bases and J by 0 bases, 2 bases remained unmatched. This CDR3 region has 15 residues. CDR3 DNA: TGTGCCAGCAGCTTGACAGGGATTAGCAATCAGCCCCAGCATTTT. The encoded protein is CASSLTGISNQPQHF. Using reference TRBV7-2 and TRBJ1-5 for the parts outside the CDR3, the full variable domain is GAGVSQSPSNKVTEKGKDVELRCDPISGHTALYWYRQSLGQGLEFLIYFQGNSAPDKSGLPSDRFSAERTGGSVSTLTIQRTQQEDSAVYLCASSLTGISNQPQHFGDGTRLSIL.

The rearrangement links TRBV2 to TRBJ2-7; D tentatively fits TRBD1 or TRBD2 (5 bases each). The CDR3 runs 14 residues. Germline-derived CDR1 and CDR2 are SNHLY and FYNNEI. Trimming took 8 bases from V and 0 from J, leaving 14 bases between them. The CDR3 reads CASRFGTDSYEQYF. The CDR3 DNA sequence: TGTGCCAGCCGGTTCGGGACGGACTCCTACGAGCAGTACTTC.

The chain recombines TRBV27 with TRBJ2-4; TRBD1 matches at 8 bases. Trimming at V came to 1 base and at J to 6 bases, leaving 2 bases not matched to a gene. Per the germline V gene, CDR1 is MNHEY and CDR2 is SMNVEV (reference sequence). The CDR3 is made up of 14 amino acids. As DNA, the CDR3 is TGTGCCAGCAGTTTATATGGACAGGGAAACATTCAGTACTTC. This translates into CASSLYGQGNIQYF.

The V call is TRBV11-2, the J call TRBJ2-7; maybe TRBD2 (7 bases). Germline V lookup: CDR1 SGHAT, CDR2 FQNNGV. This CDR3 contains 15 residues. V was shortened by 1 base and J by 1 base, with 11 bases between the two germline ends. CDR3 in DNA: TGTGCCAGCAGCTTAGTTCGGGGGGCTTCCTACGAGCAGTACTTC. Encoded protein: CASSLVRGASYEQYF.

The V gene is TRBV27, the J gene TRBJ2-5; the match to TRBD2 covers 11 bases. The CDR3 covers 15 residues. Germline assignment: CDR1 MNHEY and CDR2 SMNVEV (reference sequence). J lost 2 bases, V lost 3 bases, and 2 bases had no gene match. The CDR3 is CASSFSGRVQETQYF. For the CDR3, the DNA is TGTGCCAGCAGTTTTAGCGGGAGGGTACAAGAGACCCAGTACTTC.